A single T cell receptor (beta chain) is shown here with its context. Its target is unknown. Coverage ceases 3 residues before the CDR3 finishes, and the germline J gene fills in the end. The sample belongs to a study of T cell clonality in common variable immunodeficiency. Study conclusions and caveats: Common variable immunodeficiency TCR beta sequences reportedly had fewer deletions and N-nucleotide insertions.

Control and CVID samples contributed equal amounts of genomic DNA. Using immunoSEQ multiplex PCR, the repertoire was profiled, and TCRdb retains in-frame clones only, with some absent. The sample includes about 15,000 clones, none of them occurring once. The germline gives CDR1 LNHDA, CDR2 SQIVND (reference sequence). CDR3 length: 14 amino acids. The V segment lost 7 bases and the J segment 0 bases; nucleotides outside the gene matches: 4. This receptor was obtained from a human donor with common variable immunodeficiency. Material for sequencing was peripheral blood mononuclear cells. V and J are TRBV19 and TRBJ2-7; TRBD1 matches 9 bases. CDR3 residues: CASKGQGLSYEQYF. The sequenced part of the CDR3 DNA is TGTGCCAGTAAGGGACAGGGACTCTCCTACGAG.